This T cell receptor beta chain came from a study of early T cells in non-severe SARS-CoV-2 infection. Turning to the study itself: The input, bulk RNA from unsorted whole blood, was sequenced, and chains were unpaired.

Each CDR3 protein is one row after TCRdb ran MiXCR on the 5' RACE reads. The data hold more than 20,000 distinct CDR3 sequences, with roughly 4% observed a single time. Many counts were recorded for this clonotype. The origin of this receptor is an adult who was a healthcare worker with PCR-confirmed SARS-CoV-2 infection or an uninfected control (not recorded which). The sequencing sample was made of whole blood.

The CDR3 is CASSEGRGNRRPQHF. CDR3 nucleotide sequence: TGTGCCAGCAGTGAAGGCCGTGGAAACCGGAGGCCCCAGCATTTT. The rearrangement links TRBV2 to TRBJ1-5, with D uncertain. Trimming removed 1 base from V and 9 bases from J, with 16 bases in between. CDR3 length: 15 amino acids. Germline CDR1 SNHLY, CDR2 FYNNEI.